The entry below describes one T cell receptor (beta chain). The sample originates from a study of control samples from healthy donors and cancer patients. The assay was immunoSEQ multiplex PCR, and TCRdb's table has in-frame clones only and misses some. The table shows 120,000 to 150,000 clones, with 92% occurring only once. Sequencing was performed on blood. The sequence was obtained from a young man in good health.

The CDR3 nucleotides read TGTGCCAGTAGTATTAGTAGCTCTGGGGCCAACGTCCTGACTTTC. It specifies CASSISSSGANVLTF. The gene calls are TRBV19 and TRBJ2-6; D uncertain. From germline, CDR1 is LNHDA and CDR2 SQIVND (reference sequence). Trimming took off 3 bases at V and 0 bases at J, with 6 bases between the two ends. CDR3 length equals 15 residues.